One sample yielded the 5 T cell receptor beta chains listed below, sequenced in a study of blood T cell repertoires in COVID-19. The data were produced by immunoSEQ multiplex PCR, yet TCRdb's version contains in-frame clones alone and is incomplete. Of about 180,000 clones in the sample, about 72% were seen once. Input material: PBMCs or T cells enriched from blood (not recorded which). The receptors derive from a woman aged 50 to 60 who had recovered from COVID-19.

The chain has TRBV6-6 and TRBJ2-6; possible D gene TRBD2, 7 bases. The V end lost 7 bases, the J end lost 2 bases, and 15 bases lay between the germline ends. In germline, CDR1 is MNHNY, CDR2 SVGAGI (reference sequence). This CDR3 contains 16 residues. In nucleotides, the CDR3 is TGTGCCAGCACCCCGGCGGGGGCCACTGGGGCCAACGTCCTGACTTTC. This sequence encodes CASTPAGATGANVLTF.

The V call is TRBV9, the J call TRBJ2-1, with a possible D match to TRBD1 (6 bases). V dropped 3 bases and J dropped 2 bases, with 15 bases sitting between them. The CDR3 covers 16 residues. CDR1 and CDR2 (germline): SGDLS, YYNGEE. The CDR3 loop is CASSATGREAYNEQFF. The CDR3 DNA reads TGTGCCAGCAGCGCAACAGGGAGAGAGGCCTACAATGAGCAGTTCTTC. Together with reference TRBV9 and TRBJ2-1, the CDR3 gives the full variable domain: DSGVTQTPKHLITATGQRVTLRCSPRSGDLSVYWYQQSLDQGLQFLIQYYNGEERAKGNILERFSAQQFPDLHSELNLSSLELGDSALYFCASSATGREAYNEQFFGPGTRLTVL.

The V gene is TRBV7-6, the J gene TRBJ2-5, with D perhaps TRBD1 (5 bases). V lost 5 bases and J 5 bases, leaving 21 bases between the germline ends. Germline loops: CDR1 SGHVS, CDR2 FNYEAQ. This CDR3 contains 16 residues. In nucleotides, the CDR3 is TGTGCCAGCAGCCCGCGACCCCCACAGGTCGGGGAGACCCAGTACTTC. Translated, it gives CASSPRPPQVGETQYF.

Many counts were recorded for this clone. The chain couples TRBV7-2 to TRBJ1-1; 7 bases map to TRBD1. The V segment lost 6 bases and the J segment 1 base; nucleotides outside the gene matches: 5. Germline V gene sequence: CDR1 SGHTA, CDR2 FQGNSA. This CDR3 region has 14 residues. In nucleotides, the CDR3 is TGTGCCAGCAGGCCGAACAGGGGGAACACTGAAGCTTTCTTT. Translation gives CASRPNRGNTEAFF.

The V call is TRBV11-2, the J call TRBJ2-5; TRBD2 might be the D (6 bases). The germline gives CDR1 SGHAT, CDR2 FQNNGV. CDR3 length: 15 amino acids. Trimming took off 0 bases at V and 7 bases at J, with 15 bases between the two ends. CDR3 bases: TGTGCCAGCAGCTTAGATGTGGGGGGAATCCGGACCCAGTACTTC. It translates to CASSLDVGGIRTQYF. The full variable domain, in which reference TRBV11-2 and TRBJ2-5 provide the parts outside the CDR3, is EAGVAQSPRYKIIEKRQSVAFWCNPISGHATLYWYQQILGQGPKLLIQFQNNGVVDDSQLPKDRFSAERLKGVDSTLKIQPAKLEDSAVYLCASSLDVGGIRTQYFGPGTRLLVL.